This TCR beta chain stems from a study of blood T cell repertoires in COVID-19. This clone has more than one count but fewer than ten. The CDR3 is 16 residues long. In germline, CDR1 is SGHTA, CDR2 FQGNSA. With 4 bases clipped from V and 6 bases from J, the junction kept 7 bases outside the gene matches. The method was immunoSEQ multiplex PCR; TCRdb's version includes in-frame clones alone and lacks a portion of them. The data show a few hundred thousand clones, 90% seen once. Recruits, aged roughly 18 to 90 years, lived in 24 US areas. The gene calls are TRBV7-2 and TRBJ2-2, with TRBD2 identical over 11 bases. The specimen was PBMCs or T cells enriched from blood (not recorded which). The TCR comes from a woman between 18 and 30 years old with acute COVID-19. The CDR3 sequence: CASSSRLAGLPGELFF. The CDR3 DNA reads as TGTGCCAGCAGCTCTAGACTAGCGGGATTACCCGGGGAGCTGTTTTTT.